These 21 T cell receptor beta chains were all obtained from the same sample, sequenced in a study of T-cell memory formation after mild COVID-19. A single record per CDR3 protein comes from TCRdb applying MiXCR to the 5' RACE reads. The top ten clones hold roughly 2.2% of a sample with about 130,000 distinct CDR3 sequences, roughly 6.2% of them seen once. Sequenced: PBMCs or a T cell subset sorted from them (not recorded which). These receptor sequences come from an adult woman who had mild COVID-19 (a few samples of this study predate the infection). Cell type and time point are not known.

This clonotype was recorded a few times. The CDR3 coding sequence is TGTGCCAGCAGCACCATAACTAGCGGGGGACCCTACGAGCAGTACTTC. Translating it yields CASSTITSGGPYEQYF. This chain connects TRBV6-5 to TRBJ2-7, with 11 bases matching TRBD2. The CDR3 runs to 16 residues. V was pared by 6 bases and J by 2 bases, with 9 bases of the junction left unmatched. Germline V CDR1 and CDR2: MNHEY, SVGAGI.

This clonotype was detected many times. The CDR3 here is CASSPAGFGAYEQYF. The DNA of the CDR3 is TGTGCCAGCAGTCCGGCAGGGTTCGGCGCCTACGAGCAGTACTTC. V usage is TRBV6-2 or TRBV6-3 and J usage is TRBJ2-7; weak D call: TRBD1 (5 bases). The CDR3 runs to 15 residues. CDR1 and CDR2 from the germline V gene are MNHEY and SVGEGT. The ends were cut back, 5 bases at V and 2 bases at J, with 16 bases in the middle.

This clonotype was counted ten times or more. The V gene is TRBV6-2 or TRBV6-3, the J gene TRBJ2-3, with no clear D. Germline V gene sequence: CDR1 MNHEY, CDR2 SVGEGT. This CDR3 comprises 11 residues. V lost 4 bases, J lost 12 bases, and 11 bases lay in between. The CDR3 here is CASSSLQLQYF. CDR3 coding DNA: TGTGCCAGCAGTTCCTTACAACTACAGTATTTT.

This clonotype was detected ten times or more. V gene TRBV12-3 or TRBV12-4 combines with J gene TRBJ2-5; TRBD1 might be the D (5 bases). The CDR3 consists of 15 residues. V lost 3 bases, J lost 6 bases, and 17 bases lay in between. CDR3 DNA sequence: TGTGCCAGCAGTTTGGCAGGGTCTTTTGGGAAGACCCAGTACTTC. Translated, it gives CASSLAGSFGKTQYF.

Many counts were recorded for this clonotype. The chain employs TRBV7-9 and TRBJ2-7, with D unclear. Germline V lookup: CDR1 SEHNR, CDR2 FQNEAQ (reference sequence). V was pared by 2 bases and J by 6 bases, with 11 bases between. The CDR3 loop spans 13 amino acids. The DNA of the CDR3 is TGTGCCAGCAGCTTACTCGGCATACGCGAGCAGTACTTC. Its protein is CASSLLGIREQYF.

There are many counts of this clonotype. This chain joins TRBV6-5 and TRBJ2-5, with D perhaps matching TRBD1 (6 bases). Trimming removed 6 bases from V and 1 base from J, with 12 bases in between. Germline V gene data show CDR1 as MNHEY and CDR2 as SVGAGI. This CDR3 spans 14 amino acids. The CDR3 sequence is CASSIGGTQETQYF. DNA of the CDR3: TGTGCCAGCAGCATAGGGGGTACCCAAGAGACCCAGTACTTC.

The chain is built from TRBV7-2 and TRBJ2-5, with 9 bases matching TRBD2. Germline lookup yields CDR1 SGHTA and CDR2 FQGNSA. The length of the CDR3 is 15 residues. With 2 bases clipped from V and 2 bases from J, the junction kept 3 bases outside the gene matches. Here the CDR3 reads CASSLSAGGQETQYF. The CDR3 DNA follows: TGTGCCAGCAGCTTATCAGCGGGAGGTCAAGAGACCCAGTACTTC.

This clonotype was seen more than once but under ten times. The rearrangement joins TRBV2 to TRBJ2-7; 10 positions match TRBD1. The CDR3 length is 13 residues. Germline V gene data show CDR1 as SNHLY and CDR2 as FYNNEI. Trimming removed 10 bases from V and 3 bases from J; junction bases left unmatched: 6. This chain's CDR3 is CAIERDRGYEQYF. CDR3 nucleotide sequence: TGTGCCATTGAACGGGACAGGGGCTACGAGCAGTACTTC.

This clonotype was picked up a small number of times. The rearrangement links TRBV7-2 to TRBJ1-2; D call uncertain. The CDR3 contains 16 residues. The V and J ends lost 4 bases and 0 bases respectively, with 15 bases between them. CDR1 is SGHTA, CDR2 FQGNSA, per germline. The CDR3 DNA is TGTGCCAGCAGCTCGGCCATGGGTGGAGCTAACTATGGCTACACCTTC. It is translated as CASSSAMGGANYGYTF.

This clonotype has just a few counts. The gene calls are TRBV4-2 and TRBJ2-3, with 7 bases matching TRBD2. CDR1 LGHNA and CDR2 YNFKEQ come from the germline V gene. V shed 1 base, J shed 1 base, and the junction held 5 bases outside the gene matches. The CDR3 runs to 16 residues. CDR3 sequence (DNA): TGTGCCAGCAGCCAAGCTCAGCGGGAAGGCACAGATACGCAGTATTTT. This sequence encodes CASSQAQREGTDTQYF.

This clonotype was detected ten times or more. This chain connects TRBV6-6 to TRBJ2-7; no clear D gene. The length of the CDR3 is 11 residues. Trimming removed 6 bases from V and 3 bases from J, with 6 bases in between. Germline V CDR1 and CDR2: MNHNY, SVGAGI (reference sequence). The CDR3 loop is CASSTFYEQYF. CDR3 nucleotide sequence: TGTGCCAGCAGCACCTTCTACGAGCAGTACTTC.

This clonotype was counted a few times. The chain links TRBV18 to TRBJ2-3; no firm D call. Germline V gene sequence: CDR1 KGHSH, CDR2 LQKENI. Trimming stripped 0 bases from V and 2 bases from J, with 15 bases between. CDR3 size: 17 residues. This CDR3 reads CASSPPLGAGPTDTQYF. In nucleotides, the CDR3 is TGTGCCAGCTCACCACCGTTGGGTGCTGGGCCCACAGATACGCAGTATTTT.

This clonotype appeared a few times. The V call is TRBV30, the J call TRBJ2-6; D possibly corresponds to TRBD2 (5 bases). The CDR3 extends over 14 amino acids. Germline lookup yields CDR1 GTSNPN and CDR2 SVGIG (reference sequence). V dropped 8 bases and J dropped 1 base, with 12 bases sitting between them. DNA of the CDR3: TGTGCCCGACTACGACAATCTGGGGCCAACGTCCTGACTTTC. Translating gives CARLRQSGANVLTF.

Regarding this clonotype: A read error may explain this, as a much larger clone is one base away. The chain joins TRBV18 to TRBJ2-1, with no clear D. The assigned J gene may be wrong: the sequence end matches TRBJ2-7 better. Germline V gene lookup returns CDR1 KGHSH and CDR2 LQKENI. The CDR3 contains 12 residues. CDR3 amino acids: CASSPQRNEQYF. Written as DNA, the CDR3 is TGTGCCAGCTCACCACAGAGAAATGAGCAGTACTTC.

This clonotype has more than one count but fewer than ten. The V and J genes are TRBV25-1 and TRBJ1-6, with TRBD1 matching 7 bases. Trimming cost V 5 bases and J 5 bases; bases outside gene matches: 3. CDR1 and CDR2 from the germline V gene are MGHDK and SYGVNS. The CDR3 length is 14 residues. The DNA of the CDR3 is TGTGCCAGCAGTCGAGGACAGGATAATTCACCCCTCCACTTT. Translating gives CASSRGQDNSPLHF.

The CDR3 sequence is CASRPRRPIAGEGETQYF. The CDR3 nucleotides read TGTGCCAGCAGGCCACGGAGGCCGATAGCGGGAGAGGGAGAGACCCAGTACTTC. The chain uses TRBV6-5 and TRBJ2-5; 9 bases are shared with TRBD2. This CDR3 contains 18 residues. V trimming: 6 bases; J trimming: 4 bases; junction bases outside the gene matches: 18. CDR1 and CDR2 (germline): MNHEY, SVGAGI.

This clonotype was found many times. The rearrangement links TRBV7-9 to TRBJ2-4, with TRBD1 as a possible D gene (7 bases). From germline, CDR1 is SEHNR and CDR2 FQNEAQ (reference sequence). This CDR3 comprises 15 residues. The V gene lost 4 bases and the J gene lost 6 bases, with 16 bases spanning the gap. Here the CDR3 reads CASSSTGQEGNIQYF. CDR3 in DNA: TGTGCCAGCAGCTCCACCGGACAGGAGGGAAACATTCAGTACTTC.

This clonotype has only a few counts. The gene calls are TRBV10-3 and TRBJ2-5; no firm D call. The CDR3 runs to 14 residues. V shed 5 bases and J shed 0 bases, with 10 bases lying between them. Per germline, CDR1 ENHRY and CDR2 SYGVKD. CDR3 amino acids: CAISLDGHQETQYF. CDR3 in DNA: TGTGCCATCAGTCTGGACGGACACCAAGAGACCCAGTACTTC.

The table lists this clonotype with many counts. The chain employs TRBV5-1 and TRBJ1-1; D is uncertain. Germline V gene data show CDR1 as SGHRS and CDR2 as YFSETQ. V was pared by 3 bases and J by 2 bases, with 2 bases between. The CDR3 covers 11 residues. The CDR3 DNA is TGCGCCAGCAGCTCTAACACTGAAGCTTTCTTT. Its protein product is CASSSNTEAFF.

This clonotype was counted a few times. V is TRBV3-1 and J is TRBJ2-1; perhaps TRBD2 as D (6 bases). The CDR3 is made up of 14 amino acids. The V end lost 3 bases, the J end lost 9 bases, and 15 bases lay between the germline ends. Germline CDR1 is LGHDT and CDR2 is YNNKEL (reference sequence). This CDR3 reads CASSHGGVRGEQFF. The CDR3 nucleotides read TGTGCCAGCAGCCACGGCGGGGTACGCGGTGAGCAGTTCTTC.

The table lists this clonotype with many counts. The chain joins TRBV6-5 to TRBJ1-6; TRBD1 is a possible D gene (5 bases). Trimming took 5 bases from V and 6 from J, leaving 11 bases between them. This CDR3 contains 14 residues. Germline loops: CDR1 MNHEY, CDR2 SVGAGI. The chain's CDR3 is CASSRGRINSPLHF. The CDR3 nucleotides are TGTGCCAGCAGTAGGGGACGGATTAATTCACCCCTCCACTTT.